This is a list of T cell receptor beta chains from one sample in a study of shared clonotypes between healthy human individuals. Measured with immunoSEQ multiplex PCR; TCRdb has only the in-frame clones, and not every one. In the table there are approximately 2.1 million clones, roughly 93% of which are singletons. Sequences were obtained from naive CD4+ T cells from PBMCs. The source of these receptors is a man between 18 and 35 years old in good health. Some clones in this sample may be carry-over from other donors' samples. Both conserved end residues are part of each CDR3. The order of the fields is J gene, D gene, V gene, CDR3 length, clone size, CDR3 DNA, CDR3 protein. A D gene is named only where the DNA matches it firmly. Rows give clone size only sometimes, using once, few, many, or a class for an expanded clone.

>TRBJ2-3|TRBD2|TRBV5-4|19|NA
TGTGCCAGCAGCTTGGCGGTACAACTAGCGGGAGGTCGCACAGATACGCAGTATTTT
CASSLAVQLAGGRTDTQYF
>TRBJ1-4|NA|TRBV7-9|16|NA
TGTGCCAGCAGCTTATGGAAGACAGCCTTAAATGAAAAACTGTTTTTT
CASSLWKTALNEKLFF
>TRBJ2-7|NA|TRBV6-5|15|NA
TGTGCCAGCAGTTACTCAGTTCAGGGCTCCTACGAGCAGTACTTC
CASSYSVQGSYEQYF
>TRBJ1-5|NA|TRBV18|16|once
TGTGCCAGCTCACCACAGGGGGGTAGGGTCGATCAGCCCCAGCATTTT
CASSPQGGRVDQPQHF
>TRBJ1-5|NA|TRBV15|14|few
TGTGCCACCAGCCCCGGGCGGAAGGATCAGCCCCAGCATTTT
CATSPGRKDQPQHF
>TRBJ1-5|NA|TRBV6-4|15|NA
TGTGCCAGTAGTCGGACGGGAGATAGCAATCAGCCCCAGCATTTT
CASSRTGDSNQPQHF
>TRBJ2-7|TRBD1|TRBV6-5|15|NA
TGTGCCAGCAGGGGTTCCGGGACAGGGGAAGGCGAGCAGTACTTC
CASRGSGTGEGEQYF
>TRBJ2-7|NA|TRBV11-3|13|NA
TGTGCCAGCAGCTCGGGACTTAACTACGAGCAGTACTTC
CASSSGLNYEQYF
>TRBJ2-5|TRBD2|TRBV7-8|15|once
TGTGCCAGCAGCCCGCTAGCGGGAGTTGAAGAGACCCAGTACTTC
CASSPLAGVEETQYF
>TRBJ2-7|NA|TRBV5-1|11|NA
TGCGCCAGCGGTAGCGGCTACGAGCAGTACTTC
CASGSGYEQYF
>TRBJ2-7|TRBD2|TRBV29-1|16|NA
TGCAGCGTTGTCGGGGGGACTAGCGGGAGTCCCTACGAGCAGTACTTC
CSVVGGTSGSPYEQYF
>TRBJ2-1|TRBD1|TRBV4-1|15|NA
TGCGCCAGCACCCTAGGACAGGTGACCTACAATGAGCAGTTCTTC
CASTLGQVTYNEQFF
>TRBJ1-2|NA|TRBV5-1|13|NA
TGCGCCAGCAGCTGGGCACCTACTAATGGCTACACCTTC
CASSWAPTNGYTF
>TRBJ1-5|TRBD1|TRBV4-2|16|NA
TGTGCCAGCAGCCAATCCTTCCAGGGGGGCAATCAGCCCCAGCATTTT
CASSQSFQGGNQPQHF
>TRBJ1-1|TRBD1|TRBV2|15|NA
TGTGCCAGCAGTCCACAGGGGTCCCCCAACACTGAAGCTTTCTTT
CASSPQGSPNTEAFF
>TRBJ2-7|NA|TRBV11-2|16|once
TGTGCCAGCAGCTTAGTTCCGGGAGCTTACTCCTACGAGCAGTACTTC
CASSLVPGAYSYEQYF
>TRBJ1-2|NA|TRBV29-1|12|NA
TGCAGCGTTGGGACCACAATAGGTGGCTACACCTTC
CSVGTTIGGYTF
>TRBJ2-4|NA|TRBV11-2|13|NA
TGTGCCAGCAGCCAGGGGGGCAAAAACATTCAGTACTTC
CASSQGGKNIQYF
>TRBJ2-1|NA|TRBV10-3|16|once
TGTGCCATCAGTGAGTCTTCGCGGGCGGGGAGCAATGAGCAGTTCTTC
CAISESSRAGSNEQFF
>TRBJ2-1|TRBD1|TRBV10-1|14|NA
TGCGCCATCTCCGACAGGGAAGGCTACAATGAGCAGTTCTTC
CAISDREGYNEQFF
>TRBJ2-7|TRBD2|TRBV7-9|17|NA
TGTGCCAGCAGCTTAGGGGTGGCGGGAGCTTTCTCCTACGAGCAGTACTTC
CASSLGVAGAFSYEQYF
>TRBJ2-6|NA|TRBV7-9|15|NA
TGTGCCAGCAGCTTAGGGGTATCTGGGGCCAACGTCCTGACTTTC
CASSLGVSGANVLTF
>TRBJ2-5|NA|TRBV7-8|15|NA
TGTGCCAGCAGCTTAGACCGGGACAACCAAGAGACCCAGTACTTC
CASSLDRDNQETQYF
>TRBJ1-1|TRBD1|TRBV10-3|16|NA
TGTGCCATCAGTGAGTCGGTTGGACAGGGTATTACTGAAGCTTTCTTT
CAISESVGQGITEAFF
>TRBJ2-3|TRBD2|TRBV7-2|16|NA
TGTGCCAGCAGCTTGTTAACTAGCGGGAGAACAGATACGCAGTATTTT
CASSLLTSGRTDTQYF
>TRBJ2-5|TRBD1|TRBV7-7|15|NA
TGTGCCAGCAGCCTAAACAGGGGGCCCCAAGAGACCCAGTACTTC
CASSLNRGPQETQYF
>TRBJ2-7|TRBD1|TRBV28|15|NA
TGTGCCAGCAGTCAACCGGGACAGGGGAATGAGGAGCAGTACTTC
CASSQPGQGNEEQYF
>TRBJ1-1|NA|TRBV5-1|13|NA
TGCGCCAGCAGCCGGGGGCTGAACACTGAAGCTTTCTTT
CASSRGLNTEAFF
>TRBJ2-7|TRBD2|TRBV30|14|NA
TGTGCCTGGAAGAGGGTTAGCGGGAGCGACGAGCAGTACTTC
CAWKRVSGSDEQYF
>TRBJ1-5|NA|TRBV19|16|NA
TGTGCCAGTAGTATAGGAGGGGAAATTAGCAATCAGCCCCAGCATTTT
CASSIGGEISNQPQHF
>TRBJ2-7|NA|TRBV28|12|NA
TGTGCCAGCAGTTATAGCGTCAGCGAGCAGTACTTC
CASSYSVSEQYF
>TRBJ2-1|NA|TRBV5-4|17|NA
TGTGCCAGCAGCGCCGGGGGCAGGGGTCCGGGGAACAATGAGCAGTTCTTC
CASSAGGRGPGNNEQFF
>TRBJ2-2|TRBD1|TRBV28|18|NA
TGTGCCAGCAGTTTATTCACTTGGGGACAGGGGAACACCGGGGAGCTGTTTTTT
CASSLFTWGQGNTGELFF
>TRBJ1-2|NA|TRBV28|11|few
TGTGCCAGCAGTATAGACAGAGGCTACACCTTC
CASSIDRGYTF
>TRBJ2-1|TRBD1|TRBV6-6|15|NA
TGTGCCAGCAGCCCCGGACAGGGGGCCTACAATGAGCAGTTCTTC
CASSPGQGAYNEQFF
>TRBJ1-1|TRBD1|TRBV28|16|NA
TGTGCCAGCAGTCCCCTATCCCCCCGGGACAGATTTGAAGCTTTCTTT
CASSPLSPRDRFEAFF
>TRBJ1-4|NA|TRBV5-4|16|NA
TGTGCCAGCACCTTGTGGGTCGCCGGGACTAATGAAAAACTGTTTTTT
CASTLWVAGTNEKLFF
>TRBJ2-1|NA|TRBV7-2|11|NA
TGTGCCAGCAGCTTAACAGGGAAGGCGCTCTTC
CASSLTGKALF
>TRBJ2-1|TRBD2|TRBV28|15|NA
TGTGCCAGCAGTACCGTTATAGCGGGAGTCTATTCGCAGTTCTTC
CASSTVIAGVYSQFF
>TRBJ1-2|NA|TRBV6-1|14|NA
TGTGCCAGCAGGGAGCGAGGGATAAACTATGGCTACACCTTC
CASRERGINYGYTF
>TRBJ2-2|NA|TRBV7-7|15|NA
TGTGCCAGCAGCCCGAATTCGGGTCTCACCGGGGAGCTGTTTTTT
CASSPNSGLTGELFF
>TRBJ1-3|NA|TRBV19|16|NA
TGTGCCAGTAGTCTCATTCAGACAGTCTCTGGAAACACCATATATTTT
CASSLIQTVSGNTIYF